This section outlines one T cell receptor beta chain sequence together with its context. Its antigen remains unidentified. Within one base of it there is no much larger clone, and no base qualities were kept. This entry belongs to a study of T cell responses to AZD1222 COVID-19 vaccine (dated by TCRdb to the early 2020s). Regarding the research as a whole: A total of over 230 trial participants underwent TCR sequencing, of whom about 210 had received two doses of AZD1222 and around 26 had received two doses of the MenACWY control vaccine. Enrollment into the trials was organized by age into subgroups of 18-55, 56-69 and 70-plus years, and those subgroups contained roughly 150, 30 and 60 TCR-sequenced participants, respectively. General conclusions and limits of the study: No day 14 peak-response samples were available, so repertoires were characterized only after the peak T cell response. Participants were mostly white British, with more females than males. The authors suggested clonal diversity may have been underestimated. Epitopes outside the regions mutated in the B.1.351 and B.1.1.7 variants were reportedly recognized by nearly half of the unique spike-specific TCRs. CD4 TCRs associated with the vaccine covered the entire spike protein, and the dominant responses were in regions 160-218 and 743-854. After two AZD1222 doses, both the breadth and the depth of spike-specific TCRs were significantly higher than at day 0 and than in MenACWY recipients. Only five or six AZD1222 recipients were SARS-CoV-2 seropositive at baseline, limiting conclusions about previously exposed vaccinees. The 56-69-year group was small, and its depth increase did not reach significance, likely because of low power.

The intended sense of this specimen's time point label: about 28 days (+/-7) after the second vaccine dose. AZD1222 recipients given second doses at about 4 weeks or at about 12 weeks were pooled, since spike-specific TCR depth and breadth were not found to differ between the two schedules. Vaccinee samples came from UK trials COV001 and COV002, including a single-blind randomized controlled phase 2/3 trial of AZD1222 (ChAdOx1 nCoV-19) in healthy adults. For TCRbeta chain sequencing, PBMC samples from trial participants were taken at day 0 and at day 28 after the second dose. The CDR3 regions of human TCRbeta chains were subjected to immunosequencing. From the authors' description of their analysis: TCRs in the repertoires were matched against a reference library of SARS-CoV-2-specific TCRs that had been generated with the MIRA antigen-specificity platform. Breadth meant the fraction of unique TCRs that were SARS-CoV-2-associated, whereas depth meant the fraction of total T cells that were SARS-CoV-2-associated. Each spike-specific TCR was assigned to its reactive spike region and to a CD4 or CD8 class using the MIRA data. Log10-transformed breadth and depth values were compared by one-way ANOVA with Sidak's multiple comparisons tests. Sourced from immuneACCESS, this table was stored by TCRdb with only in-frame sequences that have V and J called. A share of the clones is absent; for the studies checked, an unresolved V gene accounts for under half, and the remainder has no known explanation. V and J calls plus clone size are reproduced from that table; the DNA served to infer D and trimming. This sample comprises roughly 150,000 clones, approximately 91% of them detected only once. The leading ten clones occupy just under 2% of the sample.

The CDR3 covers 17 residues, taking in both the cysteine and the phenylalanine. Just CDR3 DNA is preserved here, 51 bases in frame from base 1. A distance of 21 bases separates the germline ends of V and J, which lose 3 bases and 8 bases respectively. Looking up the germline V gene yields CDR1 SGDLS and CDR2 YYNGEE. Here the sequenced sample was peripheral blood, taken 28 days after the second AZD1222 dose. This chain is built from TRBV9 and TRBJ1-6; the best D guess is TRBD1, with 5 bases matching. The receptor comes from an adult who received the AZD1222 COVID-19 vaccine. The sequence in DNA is TGTGCCAGCAGCGGAACAGGAAGATCCGTCGGATATTCACCCCTCCACTTT. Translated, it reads CASSGTGRSVGYSPLHF.